This note documents a single T cell receptor (beta chain) sequence. Antigen unknown. These data are taken from a study of blood T cells in healthy people across ages. Study-level points and caveats: Unknown donor CMV status possibly confounded expanded clonotype changes.

Through a sample-barcoded 5' primer and a J-beta primer mix, a second PCR was run for about 6 to 11 cycles. TCRdb analysed the 5' RACE reads with MiXCR anew, one entry per CDR3 protein. This sample yields a few hundred thousand distinct CDR3 sequences, of which approximately 25% are seen a single time; less than 20% belongs to the top ten. This CDR3 spans 13 amino acids. The V gene's germline CDR1 is SGHTA and CDR2 FQGNSA. V was clipped by 1 base and J by 11 bases, with 15 bases between them. Sequencing was performed on blood. The chain is built from TRBV7-2 and TRBJ2-7; D is perhaps TRBD1 (6 bases). The receptor was isolated from a woman aged 70-85 years in good health. The CDR3 loop is CASSLGPQGSEYF. The CDR3 DNA reads as TGTGCCAGCAGCTTAGGGCCACAGGGCAGCGAGTACTTC.